A selection of T cell receptor beta chains follows, all from one sample in a study of T cell repertoires in cytomegalovirus infection. TCRdb processed the reads anew with MiXCR; each CDR3 protein has one entry. The data contain roughly 990,000 distinct CDR3 sequences, 31% of them singletons. The antigens of these receptors remain unknown. The starting material was cultured CD8+ T cells from PBMCs, obtained from culture after CMV antigen stimulation. The receptors were sampled from a human donor in good health (CMV status not recorded). Some clones in this sample may be carry-over from other donors' samples. Each CDR3 is given with its conserved first and last residue. A D gene is named only where the DNA matches it firmly. Where a row states a size, it is once, few, many or the class of an expanded clone; other rows omit it.

size,V,J,D,CDR3,DNA
few,TRBV12-3/TRBV12-4,TRBJ1-2,.,CASSLTYPPRDYGYTF,TGTGCCAGCAGCCTTACGTACCCGCCCCGGGACTATGGCTACACCTTC
.,TRBV12-3/TRBV12-4,TRBJ1-6,.,CASRGRTYNSPLHF,TGTGCCAGCAGGGGACGGACCTATAATTCACCCCTCCACTTT
many,TRBV7-9,TRBJ2-7,TRBD1,CASSSTTQGSTYEQYF,TGTGCCAGCAGCTCTACAACACAGGGGTCAACCTACGAGCAGTACTTC
few,TRBV7-9,TRBJ1-2,.,CASSPSGQHYGYTF,TGTGCCAGCAGCCCCTCGGGACAACACTATGGCTACACCTTC
.,TRBV7-8,TRBJ1-6,.,CASSFPGGGSPLHF,TGTGCCAGCAGCTTCCCGGGGGGCGGGTCACCCCTCCACTTT
many,TRBV12-3/TRBV12-4,TRBJ1-1,TRBD1,CASTTGQGRTEAFF,TGTGCCAGCACCACGGGACAGGGTCGGACTGAAGCTTTCTTT
.,TRBV4-3,TRBJ2-7,.,CASGRGPYEQYF,TGCGCCAGCGGCAGGGGACCCTACGAGCAGTACTTC
.,TRBV6-5,TRBJ1-2,.,CASSPRGSSYGYTF,TGTGCCAGCAGCCCGAGGGGGAGTTCCTATGGCTACACCTTC
few,TRBV19,TRBJ1-2,.,CASSTPGIRGTF,TGTGCCAGTAGTACCCCGGGTATCAGGGGAACCTTC
few,TRBV6-5,TRBJ2-1,TRBD1,CASSTGPGYNEQFF,TGTGCCAGTTCGACAGGGCCGGGCTACAATGAGCAGTTCTTC
.,TRBV13,TRBJ2-5,TRBD1,CASSLTGGYETQYF,TGTGCCAGCAGCTTGACAGGGGGCTATGAGACCCAGTACTTC
many,TRBV4-3,TRBJ1-3,.,CASSQDHGFTGNTIYF,TGCGCCAGCAGCCAAGATCACGGGTTCACTGGAAACACCATATATTTT
.,TRBV6-2/TRBV6-3,TRBJ2-7,.,CASGRYEQYF,TGTGCCAGCGGGCGCTACGAGCAGTACTTC
.,TRBV4-1,TRBJ1-6,.,CASSQDTVGSPLHF,TGCGCCAGCAGCCAAGATACGGTAGGGTCACCCCTCCACTTT
.,TRBV6-5,TRBJ2-2,.,CASSYQGGVNTGDLFF,TGTGCCAGCAGTTATCAGGGGGGTGTAAACACCGGGGATCTGTTTTTT
few,TRBV12-3/TRBV12-4,TRBJ1-2,TRBD1,CASSPTGGGNYGYTF,TGTGCCAGCAGTCCGACAGGGGGGGGTAACTATGGCTACACCTTC
.,TRBV7-6,TRBJ2-1,TRBD2,CASSLVDRGGSDNEQFF,TGTGCCAGCAGCTTAGTAGATCGGGGGGGTTCTGACAATGAGCAGTTCTTC
.,TRBV28,TRBJ1-5,.,CASTNVGQPQHF,TGTGCCAGCACCAACGTTGGGCAGCCCCAGCATTTT
.,TRBV11-1,TRBJ2-3,TRBD2,CASSSEPPSGGSTDTQYF,TGTGCCAGCAGCTCCGAGCCCCCTAGCGGGGGCAGCACAGATACGCAGTATTTT
.,TRBV7-6,TRBJ2-7,TRBD1,CASSLGGDWTGGYEQYF,TGTGCTAGCAGCTTAGGTGGGGATTGGACAGGGGGCTACGAGCAGTACTTC
many,TRBV12-3/TRBV12-4,TRBJ2-1,TRBD2,CASSGGLAGGEQFF,TGTGCCAGCAGCGGAGGACTAGCGGGGGGGGAGCAGTTCTTC
.,TRBV18,TRBJ1-5,.,CASSPEQGVMEPQHF,TGTGCCAGCTCACCTGAACAGGGAGTCATGGAGCCCCAGCATTTT